This paragraph reports one T cell receptor (beta chain). The antigen remains undetermined. This sample includes further DNA sequences coding for the same CDR3. These data belong to a study of graft-versus-host responses after intestinal transplantation. Points from the study as a whole: The recipient marrow held GvH clones, and some of them showed up first in ileum or blood.

The data were produced by immunoSEQ multiplex PCR, yet TCRdb's version contains in-frame clones alone and is incomplete. The top ten hold more than 0.9% of the sample, which has roughly 110,000 clones, 93% seen once. The CDR3 loop spans 13 amino acids. V lost 1 base to trimming and J lost 6 bases, with 9 bases between them. Germline values: CDR1 SEHNR, CDR2 FQNEAQ (reference sequence). The sample was unstimulated CD8+ T cells sorted from spleen or lymph node cells, taken before transplant. The rearrangement links TRBV7-9 to TRBJ1-2; maybe TRBD1 (6 bases). The sequence was collected from a human donor who was the organ donor for an intestinal transplant. CDR3 amino acids: CASSLGGANGYTF. The CDR3 nucleotides are TGTGCCAGCAGCTTAGGGGGGGCTAATGGCTACACCTTC.